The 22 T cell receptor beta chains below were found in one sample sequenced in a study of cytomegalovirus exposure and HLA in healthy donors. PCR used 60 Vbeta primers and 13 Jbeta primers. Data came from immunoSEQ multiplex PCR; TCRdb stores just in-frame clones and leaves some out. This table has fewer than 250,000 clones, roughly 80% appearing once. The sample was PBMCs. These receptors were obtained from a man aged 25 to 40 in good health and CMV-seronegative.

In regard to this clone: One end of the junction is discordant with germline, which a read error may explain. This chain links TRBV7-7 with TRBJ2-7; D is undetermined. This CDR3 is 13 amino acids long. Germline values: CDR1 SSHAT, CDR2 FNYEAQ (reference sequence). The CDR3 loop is CASSLGPKNEQYF. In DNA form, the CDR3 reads TGTGCTAGCAGCTTAGGCCCTAAGAACGAGCAGTACTTC. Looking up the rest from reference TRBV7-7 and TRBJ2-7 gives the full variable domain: GAGVSQSPRYKVTKRGQDVTLRCDPISSHATLYWYQQALGQGPEFLTYFNYEAQPDKSGLPSDRFSAERPEGSISTLTIQRTEQRDSAMYRCASSLGPKNEQYFGPGTRLTVT.

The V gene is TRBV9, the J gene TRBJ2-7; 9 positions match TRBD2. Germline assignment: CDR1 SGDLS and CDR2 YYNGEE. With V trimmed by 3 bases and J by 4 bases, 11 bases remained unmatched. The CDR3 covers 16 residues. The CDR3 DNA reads TGTGCCAGCAGCGCCCAAGGGGCGGGGGGGCCTTACGAGCAGTACTTC. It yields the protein CASSAQGAGGPYEQYF.

CDR3 in amino acids: CASTKQVSNQPQHF. CDR3 nucleotide sequence: TGTGCCAGCACCAAACAGGTTAGCAATCAGCCCCAGCATTTT. The chain joins TRBV28 to TRBJ1-5; weak D call: TRBD1 (5 bases). Trimming took off 7 bases at V and 0 bases at J, with 10 bases between the two ends. Germline CDR1 reads MDHEN; CDR2 reads SYDVKM. The CDR3 loop spans 14 amino acids.

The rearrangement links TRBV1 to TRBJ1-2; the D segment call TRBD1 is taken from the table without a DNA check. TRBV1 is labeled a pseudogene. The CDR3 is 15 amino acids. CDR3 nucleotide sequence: TGCACCAGCAGCCACCCCCGGACAGCCATCTATGGCTACACCTTC. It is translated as CTSSHPRTAIYGYTF.

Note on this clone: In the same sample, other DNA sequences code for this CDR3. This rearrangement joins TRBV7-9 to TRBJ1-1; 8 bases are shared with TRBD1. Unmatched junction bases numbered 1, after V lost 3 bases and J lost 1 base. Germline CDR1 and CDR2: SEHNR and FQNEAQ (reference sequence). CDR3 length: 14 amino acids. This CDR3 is CASSLGQANTEAFF. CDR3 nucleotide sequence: TGTGCCAGCAGCTTGGGACAGGCGAACACTGAAGCTTTCTTT.

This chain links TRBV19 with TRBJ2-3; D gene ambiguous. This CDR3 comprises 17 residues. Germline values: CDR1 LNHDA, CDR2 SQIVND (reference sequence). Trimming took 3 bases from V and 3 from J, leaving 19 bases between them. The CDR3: CASSIGGSSVWTDTQYF. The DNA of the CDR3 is TGTGCCAGTAGTATTGGCGGATCCAGTGTTTGGACAGATACGCAGTATTTT.

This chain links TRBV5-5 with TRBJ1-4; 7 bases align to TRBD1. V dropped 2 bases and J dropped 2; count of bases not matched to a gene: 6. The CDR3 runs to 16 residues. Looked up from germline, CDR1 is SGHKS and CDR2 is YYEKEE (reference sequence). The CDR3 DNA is TGTGCCAGCAGCTTATTCAGGGGGAGGACTAATGAAAAACTGTTTTTT. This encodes CASSLFRGRTNEKLFF.

The CDR3 DNA reads as TGTGCCAGCAGGGCCAGGCAGTACTTC. It yields the protein CASRARQYF. This sequence joins TRBV6-1 and TRBJ2-7; D remains unclear. Germline CDR1 MNHNS, CDR2 SASEGT. The CDR3 contains 9 residues. The ends were cut back, 6 bases at V and 9 bases at J, with 6 bases in the middle.

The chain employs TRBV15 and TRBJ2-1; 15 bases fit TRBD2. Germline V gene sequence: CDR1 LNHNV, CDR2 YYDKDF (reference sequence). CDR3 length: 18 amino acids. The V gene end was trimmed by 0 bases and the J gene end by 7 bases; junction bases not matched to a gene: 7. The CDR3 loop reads CATSRDSRTSGGGNEQFF. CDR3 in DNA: TGTGCCACCAGCAGAGATTCCAGGACTAGCGGGGGGGGGAATGAGCAGTTCTTC.

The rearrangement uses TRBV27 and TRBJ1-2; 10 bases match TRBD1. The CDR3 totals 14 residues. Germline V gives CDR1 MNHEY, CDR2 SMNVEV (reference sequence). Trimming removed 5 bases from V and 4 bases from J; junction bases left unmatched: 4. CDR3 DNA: TGTGCCAGCAGTATTCGGGACAGGGGCTATGGCTACACCTTC. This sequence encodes CASSIRDRGYGYTF.

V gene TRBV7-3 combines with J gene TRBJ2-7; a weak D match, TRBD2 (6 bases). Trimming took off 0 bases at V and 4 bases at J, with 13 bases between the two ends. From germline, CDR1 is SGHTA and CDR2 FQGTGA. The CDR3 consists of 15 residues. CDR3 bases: TGTGCCAGCAGCTTAACGGGAGGCCCACTGTACGAGCAGTACTTC. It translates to CASSLTGGPLYEQYF. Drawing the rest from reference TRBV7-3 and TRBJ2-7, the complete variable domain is GAGVSQTPSNKVTEKGKYVELRCDPISGHTALYWYRQSLGQGPEFLIYFQGTGAADDSGLPNDRFFAVRPEGSVSTLKIQRTERGDSAVYLCASSLTGGPLYEQYFGPGTRLTVT.

CDR3 coding DNA: TGTGCCAGCAGTCCAAGGGGGAGGGGGGAAAAACTGTTTTTT. Encoded protein: CASSPRGRGEKLFF. The gene calls are TRBV28 and TRBJ1-4; perhaps TRBD1 as D (6 bases). The CDR3 covers 14 residues. Germline V gene sequence: CDR1 MDHEN, CDR2 SYDVKM. V dropped 5 bases and J dropped 8 bases, with 15 bases sitting between them. Complete variable domain (other parts from reference TRBV28 and TRBJ1-4): DVKVTQSSRYLVKRTGEKVFLECVQDMDHENMFWYRQDPGLGLRLIYFSYDVKMKEKGDIPEGYSVSREKKERFSLILESASTNQTSMYLCASSPRGRGEKLFFGSGTQLSVL.

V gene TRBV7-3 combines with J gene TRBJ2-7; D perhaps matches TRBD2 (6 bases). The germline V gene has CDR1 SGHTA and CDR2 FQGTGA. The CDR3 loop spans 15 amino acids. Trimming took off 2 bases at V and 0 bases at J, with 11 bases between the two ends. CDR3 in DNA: TGTGCCAGCAGCTTATTAGCGGAGAGCTCCTACGAGCAGTACTTC. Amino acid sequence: CASSLLAESSYEQYF.

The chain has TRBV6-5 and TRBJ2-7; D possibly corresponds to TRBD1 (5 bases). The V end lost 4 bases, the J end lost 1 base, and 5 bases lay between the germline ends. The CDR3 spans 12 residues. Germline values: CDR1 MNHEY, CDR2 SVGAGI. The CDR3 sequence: CASSSGSYEQYF. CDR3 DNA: TGTGCCAGCAGTTCAGGGTCCTACGAGCAGTACTTC.

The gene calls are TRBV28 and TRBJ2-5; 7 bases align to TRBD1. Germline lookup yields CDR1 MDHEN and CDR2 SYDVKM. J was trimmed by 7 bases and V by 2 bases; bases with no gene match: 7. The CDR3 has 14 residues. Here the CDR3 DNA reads TGTGCCAGCAGTTTAGGCGGAAACAGGGGGACCCAGTACTTC. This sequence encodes CASSLGGNRGTQYF.

Written as DNA, the CDR3 is TGCAGCGTTGAACACCCGGGACAGGGTAAAGGGGGCTACACCTTC. It codes for CSVEHPGQGKGGYTF. The V gene is TRBV29-1, the J gene TRBJ1-2, with TRBD1 identical over 9 bases. The J segment lost 8 bases and the V segment lost 2 bases, leaving 12 bases of the junction unmatched. The germline gives CDR1 SQVTM, CDR2 ANQGSEA. The CDR3 covers 15 residues.

CDR3: CASSSRNRAGPYEQYF. CDR3 nucleotide sequence: TGTGCCAGCAGCTCGCGGAACAGGGCTGGGCCCTACGAGCAGTACTTC. The chain carries TRBV7-6 and TRBJ2-7; tentative D call: TRBD1 (6 bases). Germline lookup yields CDR1 SGHVS and CDR2 FNYEAQ. V was shortened by 4 bases and J by 2 bases, with 18 bases between the two germline ends. The CDR3 is made up of 16 amino acids.

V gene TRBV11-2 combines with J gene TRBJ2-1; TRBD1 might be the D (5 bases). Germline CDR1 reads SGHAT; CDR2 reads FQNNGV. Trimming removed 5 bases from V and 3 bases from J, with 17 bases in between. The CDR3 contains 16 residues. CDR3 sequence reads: CASSIQAITLYNEQFF. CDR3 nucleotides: TGTGCCAGCAGCATACAGGCTATCACTCTCTACAATGAGCAGTTCTTC.

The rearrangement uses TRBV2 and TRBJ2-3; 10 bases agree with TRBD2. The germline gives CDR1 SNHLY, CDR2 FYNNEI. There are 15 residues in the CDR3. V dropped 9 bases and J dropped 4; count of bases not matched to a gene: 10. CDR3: CASIFGTSEADTQYF. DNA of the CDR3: TGTGCCAGTATTTTCGGGACTAGCGAGGCAGATACGCAGTATTTT.

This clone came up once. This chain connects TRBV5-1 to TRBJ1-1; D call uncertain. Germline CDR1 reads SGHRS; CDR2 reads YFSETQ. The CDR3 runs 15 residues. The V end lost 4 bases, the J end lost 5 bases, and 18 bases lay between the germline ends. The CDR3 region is CASSLLPGSGTEAFF. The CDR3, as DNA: TGCGCCAGCAGCCTCCTTCCGGGGTCGGGAACTGAAGCTTTCTTT.

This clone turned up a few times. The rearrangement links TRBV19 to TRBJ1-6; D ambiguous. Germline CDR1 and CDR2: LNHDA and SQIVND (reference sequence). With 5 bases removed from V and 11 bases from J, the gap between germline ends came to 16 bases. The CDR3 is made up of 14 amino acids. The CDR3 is CASSLDQVGTPLHF. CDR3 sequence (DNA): TGTGCCAGTAGTCTCGACCAAGTCGGGACACCCCTCCACTTT.

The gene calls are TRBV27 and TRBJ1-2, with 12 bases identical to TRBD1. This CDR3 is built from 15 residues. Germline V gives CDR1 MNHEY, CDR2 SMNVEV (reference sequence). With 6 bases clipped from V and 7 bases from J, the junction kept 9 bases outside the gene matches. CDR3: CASSGEGQGARGYTF. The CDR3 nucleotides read TGTGCCAGCAGCGGGGAGGGACAGGGGGCGCGTGGCTACACCTTC.